A selection of T cell receptor beta chains follows, all from one sample in a study of cytomegalovirus exposure and HLA in healthy donors. The protocol was immunoSEQ multiplex PCR, while the TCRdb copy is restricted to in-frame clones and leaves out a portion. The sample holds approximately 220,000 clones, more than 65% seen once. The sample was PBMCs. The receptors originated from a man aged 18 to 30 in good health and CMV-seronegative. The CDR3 runs from the conserved cysteine through the conserved F or W. The order of the fields is V gene, clone size, J gene, CDR3 protein. Rows give clone size only sometimes, using once, few, many, or a class for an expanded clone.

v_call: TRBV6-6; clone_size: .; j_call: TRBJ1-2; cdr3_aa: CASSYSDRGQGYTF
v_call: TRBV4-1; clone_size: .; j_call: TRBJ1-5; cdr3_aa: CASSESPVGGGNQPQHF
v_call: TRBV4-2; clone_size: few; j_call: TRBJ2-3; cdr3_aa: CASSQIAGPRSDTQYF
v_call: TRBV7-8; clone_size: .; j_call: TRBJ1-5; cdr3_aa: CASSPYHRQGYNQPQHF
v_call: TRBV7-3; clone_size: few; j_call: TRBJ2-2; cdr3_aa: CASSLLGAGELFF
v_call: TRBV29-1; clone_size: .; j_call: TRBJ2-3; cdr3_aa: CSVEAPSRRRTQYF
v_call: TRBV7-9; clone_size: .; j_call: TRBJ2-5; cdr3_aa: CASSSQGGQETQYF
v_call: TRBV9; clone_size: once; j_call: TRBJ1-4; cdr3_aa: CASSVGSGNEKLFF
v_call: TRBV7-9; clone_size: .; j_call: TRBJ2-5; cdr3_aa: CASSFDRVGETQYF
v_call: TRBV7-9; clone_size: .; j_call: TRBJ2-1; cdr3_aa: CASSASGTQYNEQFF
v_call: TRBV7-9; clone_size: .; j_call: TRBJ2-7; cdr3_aa: CASSPRDGVYEQYF
v_call: TRBV27; clone_size: .; j_call: TRBJ2-7; cdr3_aa: CASSLSLKGGRGTYEQYF
v_call: TRBV6-5; clone_size: .; j_call: TRBJ2-6; cdr3_aa: CASNSPGLGANVLTF
v_call: TRBV7-3; clone_size: .; j_call: TRBJ2-1; cdr3_aa: CASSQTTGFTGEQFF
v_call: TRBV28; clone_size: .; j_call: TRBJ1-5; cdr3_aa: CASRPEGTGAYQPQHF
v_call: TRBV5-1; clone_size: .; j_call: TRBJ2-7; cdr3_aa: CASSSSRQGRDEQYF
v_call: TRBV28; clone_size: .; j_call: TRBJ1-5; cdr3_aa: CASSSGQGYGNQPQHF
v_call: TRBV29-1; clone_size: .; j_call: TRBJ1-2; cdr3_aa: CSVVSQVLANYGYTF
v_call: TRBV10-3; clone_size: few; j_call: TRBJ1-1; cdr3_aa: CAISSQVGATEAFF
v_call: TRBV2; clone_size: .; j_call: TRBJ2-7; cdr3_aa: CASLGSAYEQYF
v_call: TRBV4-1; clone_size: once; j_call: TRBJ2-1; cdr3_aa: CASSQGTPTGMENEQFF
v_call: TRBV28; clone_size: .; j_call: TRBJ2-7; cdr3_aa: CASSLVVEQYF
v_call: TRBV30; clone_size: .; j_call: TRBJ1-2; cdr3_aa: CAWSGDRRYGYTF
v_call: TRBV5-1; clone_size: .; j_call: TRBJ2-7; cdr3_aa: CASSHWTGPTYEQYF
v_call: TRBV10-2; clone_size: once; j_call: TRBJ2-7; cdr3_aa: CASNLRQGASEQYF
v_call: TRBV29-1; clone_size: .; j_call: TRBJ2-7; cdr3_aa: CSVEEGQGMTYEQYF
v_call: TRBV2; clone_size: .; j_call: TRBJ2-1; cdr3_aa: CASSVLAGGSNEQFF
v_call: TRBV2; clone_size: few; j_call: TRBJ2-1; cdr3_aa: CASSAGTSGYNEQFF
v_call: TRBV12-2; clone_size: .; j_call: TRBJ2-7; cdr3_aa: CASRSLCPKREYEQYF
v_call: TRBV5-1; clone_size: .; j_call: TRBJ2-4; cdr3_aa: CASSLDSGAYIQYF
v_call: TRBV9; clone_size: .; j_call: TRBJ2-5; cdr3_aa: CASSDTNQETQYF
v_call: TRBV21-1; clone_size: .; j_call: TRBJ1-5; cdr3_aa: CASSKVDLVRQAQHF
v_call: TRBV5-1; clone_size: .; j_call: TRBJ2-1; cdr3_aa: CASSLGGQGYGEQFF
v_call: TRBV7-9; clone_size: .; j_call: TRBJ1-1; cdr3_aa: CSSSLSRSNTEAFF
v_call: TRBV19; clone_size: .; j_call: TRBJ2-1; cdr3_aa: CASSNGLVYNEQFF
v_call: TRBV6-5; clone_size: .; j_call: TRBJ2-1; cdr3_aa: CASSYSIFSSYNEQFF
v_call: TRBV5-1; clone_size: .; j_call: TRBJ2-7; cdr3_aa: CASRTGTSGRVHEQYF
v_call: TRBV6-5; clone_size: .; j_call: TRBJ1-5; cdr3_aa: CASRMGGSNQPQHF
v_call: TRBV30; clone_size: few; j_call: TRBJ1-4; cdr3_aa: CAWSGGQGNEKLFF
v_call: TRBV7-9; clone_size: .; j_call: TRBJ1-1; cdr3_aa: CASSSGGAGAFF
v_call: TRBV6-1; clone_size: few; j_call: TRBJ1-4; cdr3_aa: CASHSRTGEKLFF
v_call: TRBV19; clone_size: few; j_call: TRBJ2-7; cdr3_aa: CASRSTGAGEQYF
v_call: TRBV15; clone_size: .; j_call: TRBJ2-7; cdr3_aa: CATRADRGPYEQYF
v_call: TRBV5-1; clone_size: .; j_call: TRBJ2-1; cdr3_aa: CASRRAMNSIPGNEQFF
v_call: TRBV6-5; clone_size: .; j_call: TRBJ1-5; cdr3_aa: CASRPDRPSNQPQHF
v_call: TRBV4-1; clone_size: .; j_call: TRBJ1-4; cdr3_aa: CASSQEPPQGGWAEKLFF
v_call: TRBV19; clone_size: .; j_call: TRBJ2-7; cdr3_aa: CASSIAAGSSEQYF
v_call: TRBV27; clone_size: .; j_call: TRBJ2-7; cdr3_aa: CASSIGLAGTYEQYF
v_call: TRBV6-1; clone_size: .; j_call: TRBJ2-7; cdr3_aa: CASSEGPGHRYEQYF
v_call: TRBV7-2; clone_size: .; j_call: .; cdr3_aa: CASSFSQGPYEQYF
v_call: TRBV15; clone_size: .; j_call: TRBJ2-7; cdr3_aa: CATAQEVLNEQYF
v_call: TRBV6-1; clone_size: .; j_call: TRBJ1-3; cdr3_aa: CASGVAGTGNTIYF
v_call: TRBV5-1; clone_size: .; j_call: TRBJ2-7; cdr3_aa: CASSLDTYEQYF
v_call: TRBV19; clone_size: .; j_call: TRBJ2-1; cdr3_aa: CASSIYPVSYNEQFF